This TCR beta chain is drawn from a study of T cells in Graves' hyperthyroidism and ophthalmopathy. Study outcomes and limitations: Researchers found most expanded thyroid clonotypes above 0.001 in blood as well.

This CDR3 contains 16 residues. CDR1 and CDR2 (germline): LGHNA, YSLEER. V lost 0 bases, J lost 9 bases, and 15 bases lay in between. Reasons for excluding patients were uncontrolled infection, other autoimmune disease, pregnancy or lactation. It was around 11 ml of fresh peripheral blood that supplied the PBMCs. Amplification targeted TCR beta CDR3 regions from RNA transcripts. A first-round RT-PCR of the TCR CDR3 used the HTBI primer set. TCRdb itself ran the multiplex PCR reads through MiXCR, one entry per CDR3 protein. The profile shows fewer than 850,000 distinct CDR3 sequences, roughly 17% of them singletons. Remarks on this clonotype: Its antigen is currently unknown.

The sample was blood. The source is a man between 50 and 59 years old with Graves' hyperthyroidism. The chain is built from TRBV4-3 and TRBJ1-6; D call uncertain. The CDR3 DNA sequence: TGCGCCAGCAGCCAAGATCCAGGAGAGTTGTCTTCACCCCTCCACTTT. Its translation is CASSQDPGELSSPLHF.